The present T cell receptor beta chain was sequenced within a study of CD8+ T cells in alopecia areata (dated by TCRdb to 2016 to 2019). Broadly, across the study: The treated patients, all with moderate-to-severe alopecia areata, were enrolled in an open-label pilot trial of oral tofacitinib given at 5 to 10 mg twice daily. TCRbeta CDR3 regions were amplified by immunoSEQ multiplex PCR with 35 Vbeta forward and 13 Jbeta reverse primers. In humans, TCRbeta sequencing was performed on scalp tissue and on sorted CD4+ and CD8+ peripheral blood T cells from healthy controls and from patients with patchy or totalis/universalis alopecia areata. Scalp clonality was compared across normal scalp (n=4), patchy alopecia areata scalp (n=8), and alopecia totalis/universalis scalp (n=8). To study T cell clonal expansion in alopecia areata, the researchers applied high-throughput TCRbeta sequencing to both the C3H/HeJ mouse model and human patients. Patients received tofacitinib for 6 to 18 months and were then followed off drug for 6 months to check for delayed response and recurrence. RNA came from the PAXgene miRNA kit for fixed scalp, the miRNeasy kit for PBMCs, and the RNeasy kit for mouse skin. The SALT score, which quantifies the percentage of affected scalp surface area, was used to measure disease severity in treated patients. Biopsies were taken from tofacitinib-treated patients at baseline and at 4 and 24 weeks of treatment, and a later scalp biopsy was taken in several of the tofacitinib-treated patients.

Library preparation employed the immunoSEQ multiplex PCR assay. To provide template for TCR sequencing, every sample had RNA extracted and reverse transcribed into cDNA. SuperScript III was used for first-strand cDNA synthesis, primed with a 2:1 mix of oligo-dT and random hexamers. A synthetic immune receptor repertoire was used to gauge amplification bias, and whatever bias remained was removed computationally. Per the source publication's procedure: Raw reads were preprocessed for error removal, and CDR3 was defined according to IMGT conventions as running from the conserved cysteine to phenylalanine. To get clonality, Shannon entropy was normalized by log2 of the number of productive unique TCRs and the result was subtracted from 1. Scalp TCRbeta sequences were cross-referenced with sorted blood CD4 and CD8 repertoires so that the CD4 or CD8 identity of scalp clones could be inferred. In TCRdb, the immuneACCESS table is reduced to in-frame sequences with V and J assigned. These tables do not hold every clone; where another copy was compared, an unresolved V gene accounts for under half, and the others remain unexplained. D and trimming come from the DNA, and the V and J calls and clone size come from that table. For this sample there are 42,000 or so clones; roughly 92% appear just once. Approximately 20% of the sample is held by the ten biggest clonotypes.

For CDR1 and CDR2, the germline V gene lists SQVTM and ANQGSEA. V is shortened by 4 bases, J by 3 bases, and the region joining them spans 12 bases. The CDR3 measures 13 amino acids from cysteine to phenylalanine. The DNA shown is the 39-base CDR3, in frame from base 1. This clone was detected only once. The antigen this receptor binds is unknown. Base quality data are lacking; no much larger clone is found one base away. What this sample's time point label stands for: 20 to 30 weeks on oral tofacitinib. The treatment or condition label, as the study defines it: oral pan-JAK inhibitor, 5-10 mg twice daily. Lesional scalp punch biopsies and peripheral blood were collected from alopecia areata patients. After PBMCs were isolated by density centrifugation and stained for CD3, CD4 and CD8, a FACSAria was used to sort CD4+ and CD8+ T cells. Overall study results and their limits: During tofacitinib treatment, many expanded lesional clones stuck around in both scalp and blood, and this persistence may partly explain why relapse happens after treatment is stopped. Unlike mouse skin, which is dominated by gammadelta T cells, normal human skin has resident alphabeta T cells that are also sequenced, and this complicates analysis of the scalp TCR repertoire. Tofacitinib significantly decreased scalp clonality and the number of expanded CD8+ clones among the top 100 scalp clones. Lesional scalp, especially in alopecia totalis/universalis, showed higher clonality and more expanded CD8+ clones than normal scalp, suggesting antigenic drive. Because the treated cohort was small and had only one nonresponder, larger studies are needed to examine links between baseline CD8+ expansion and response. Shared TCR sequences between patients were less evident than in mice, which may be partly attributable to HLA diversity in the patient population.

The sequence came from a human donor with alopecia areata. The V and J genes are TRBV29-1 and TRBJ1-2; the D gene identity is not certain. The sequencing used CD8+ T cells sorted from blood, collected at week 24, from a patient treated with tofacitinib. Read as DNA, the sequence is TGCAGCGTTGCCCTGGATAGCTACTATGGCTACACCTTC. Translated, this gives CSVALDSYYGYTF.